These T cell receptor beta chains were read from a single sample in a study of spatial heterogeneity in lung cancer. TCRdb called the 5' RACE reads again in MiXCR, with one record for every CDR3 protein. The sample holds tens of thousands of distinct CDR3 sequences, approximately 12% seen once. Here the sequenced sample was PBMCs, taken at surgery. The source of these receptors is a male donor with early-stage non-small cell lung cancer. The CDR3 runs from the conserved cysteine through the conserved F or W. D genes are given only for firm matches. Clone size, where shown, is once, few, many, or a class for clones that have expanded.

D,V,size,J,DNA,CDR3
TRBD2,TRBV5-1,.,TRBJ2-5,TGCGCCAGCAGCTCCGGACTAGCTCCCCGTGAGGAGACCCAGTACTTC,CASSSGLAPREETQYF
TRBD1,TRBV20-1,.,TRBJ2-7,TGCAGTGCTAGATTTCTCCAGGGGGACTACGAGCAGTACTTC,CSARFLQGDYEQYF
.,TRBV5-1,many,TRBJ2-7,TGCGCCAGCAGCTTGGGTACTAGTGCCACGATTGTTTACGAGCAGTACTTC,CASSLGTSATIVYEQYF
TRBD1,TRBV20-1,few,TRBJ1-6,TGCAGTGCTAGAGTCAGGGGGCAAGCGATTTCACCCCTCCACTTT,CSARVRGQAISPLHF
TRBD1,TRBV28,.,TRBJ2-1,TGTGCCAGCAGTTCATCCCTCGGGACAGATGAGCAGTTCTTC,CASSSSLGTDEQFF
TRBD2,TRBV12-3/TRBV12-4,few,TRBJ2-1,TGTGCCAGCAGCGGCAAGGGGACTAGGATTCTCCGCAATGAGCAGTTCTTC,CASSGKGTRILRNEQFF
.,TRBV2,many,TRBJ1-5,TGTGCCAGCACCAGGGGTAGCAATCAGCCCCAGCATTTT,CASTRGSNQPQHF
TRBD2,TRBV10-1,.,TRBJ2-5,TGCGCCAGCAGTGAGCCGCTAGCGGTACAAGAGACCCAGTACTTC,CASSEPLAVQETQYF
.,TRBV7-9,few,TRBJ2-7,TGTGCCAGCAGCCCGCGGGACAGTAGTCACGAGCAGTACTTC,CASSPRDSSHEQYF
.,TRBV20-1,many,TRBJ1-1,TGCAGTGCCCCGTGGAGCGCGAACACTGAAGCTTTCTTT,CSAPWSANTEAFF
.,TRBV29-1,many,TRBJ1-5,TGCAGCGGGGCGGCCTCGACCACAATCAATCAGCCCCAGCATTTT,CSGAASTTINQPQHF
.,TRBV10-3,many,TRBJ1-4,TGTGCCATCAGGGGGGACCAGAATGAAAAACTGTTTTTT,CAIRGDQNEKLFF
.,TRBV4-1,.,TRBJ2-4,TGCGCCAGCAGCCTAACTCATACCAAAAACATTCAGTACTTC,CASSLTHTKNIQYF
.,TRBV7-2,few,TRBJ2-7,TGTGCCAGCAGCAGAAGACAGTCGGTTGACGAGCAGTACTTC,CASSRRQSVDEQYF
.,TRBV5-1,.,TRBJ2-5,TGCGCCAGCAGCAACAGACGGGTGCGGGAGACCCAGTACTTC,CASSNRRVRETQYF
TRBD1,TRBV5-1,.,TRBJ1-2,TGCGCCAGCAGTCCGGGACAGGGAATCAACTATGGCTACACCTTC,CASSPGQGINYGYTF
TRBD2,TRBV29-1,few,TRBJ2-1,TGCAGCGGTTCCGGCGGGGGGAATGAGCAGTTCTTC,CSGSGGGNEQFF